This T cell receptor (beta chain) comes out of a study of shared clonotypes between healthy human individuals. Study background: Every donor yielded three CD4 naive, three CD4 memory, two CD8 naive and one CD8 memory plate. Whole-study findings and limits: Of the naive CD4 clonotypes, about 5.4% were shared across a handful of donors. Enrolling few donors narrowed the genetic and exposure-history diversity that was represented.

Between the trimmed V and J ends, which lost 8 bases and 4 bases, there was a span of 15 bases. The CDR3 covers 14 residues. The V gene's germline CDR1 is SGHVS and CDR2 FQNEAQ. Produced via immunoSEQ multiplex PCR; TCRdb's table is partial and in-frame only. Of about 2 million clones in the sample, roughly 94% were seen once. Regarding this clone: The antigen remains undetermined.

Each donor was a Caucasian adult residing in Nashville, Tennessee. The sequenced material came from naive CD4+ T cells sorted from blood. Subset reported: CD45RA+ positively selected. The TCR sequence derives from a young man in good health. This chain connects TRBV7-8 to TRBJ2-1; tentative D call: TRBD1 (5 bases). The CDR3 reads CASLLWGVYNEQFF. The CDR3 coding sequence is TGTGCCAGCCTCCTCTGGGGCGTTTACAATGAGCAGTTCTTC.